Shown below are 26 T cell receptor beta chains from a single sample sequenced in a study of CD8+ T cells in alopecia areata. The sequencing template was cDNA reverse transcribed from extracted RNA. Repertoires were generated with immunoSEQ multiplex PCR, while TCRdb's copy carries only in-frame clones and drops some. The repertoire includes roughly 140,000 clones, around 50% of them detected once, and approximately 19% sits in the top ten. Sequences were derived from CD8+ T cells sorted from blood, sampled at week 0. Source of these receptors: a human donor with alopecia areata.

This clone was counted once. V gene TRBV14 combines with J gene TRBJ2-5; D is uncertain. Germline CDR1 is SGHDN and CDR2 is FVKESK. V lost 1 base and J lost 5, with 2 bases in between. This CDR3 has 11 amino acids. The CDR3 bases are TGTGCCAGCAGCCAAGCCGAGACCCAGTACTTC. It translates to CASSQAETQYF.

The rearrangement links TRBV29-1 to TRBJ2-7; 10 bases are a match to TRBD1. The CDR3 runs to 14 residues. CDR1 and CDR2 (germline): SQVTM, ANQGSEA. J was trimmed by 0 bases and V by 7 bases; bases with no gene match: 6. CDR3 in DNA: TGCAGCGCCGGGGGACAGGGGTCCTCCTACGAGCAGTACTTC. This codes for CSAGGQGSSYEQYF.

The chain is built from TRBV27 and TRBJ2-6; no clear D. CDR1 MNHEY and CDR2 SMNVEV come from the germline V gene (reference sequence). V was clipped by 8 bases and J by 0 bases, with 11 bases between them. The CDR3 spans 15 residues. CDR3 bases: TGTGCCAGCTCCCAAAGCTTCTCTGGGGCCAACGTCCTGACTTTC. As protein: CASSQSFSGANVLTF.

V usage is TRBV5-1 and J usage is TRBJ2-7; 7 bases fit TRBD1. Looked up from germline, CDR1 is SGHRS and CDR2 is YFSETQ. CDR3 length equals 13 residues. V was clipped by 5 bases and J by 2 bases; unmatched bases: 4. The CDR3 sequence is CASRGTGAYEQYF. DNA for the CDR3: TGCGCCAGCAGGGGTACAGGGGCCTACGAGCAGTACTTC. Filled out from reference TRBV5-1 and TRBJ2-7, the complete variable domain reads KAGVTQTPRYLIKTRGQQVTLSCSPISGHRSVSWYQQTPGQGLQFLFEYFSETQRNKGNFPGRFSGRQFSNSRSEMNVSTLELGDSALYLCASRGTGAYEQYFGPGTRLTVT.

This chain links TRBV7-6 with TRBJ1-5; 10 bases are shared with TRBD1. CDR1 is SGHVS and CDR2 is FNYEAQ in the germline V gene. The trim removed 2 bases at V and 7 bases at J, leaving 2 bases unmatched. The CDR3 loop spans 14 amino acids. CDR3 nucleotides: TGTGCCAGCAGCTTAACGGACAGGGGGCAGCCCCAGCATTTT. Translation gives CASSLTDRGQPQHF.

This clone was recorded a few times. The CDR3 region has the DNA TGTGCCTGGAGGCAGGGTTGGGAAAAACTGTTTTTT. This sequence encodes CAWRQGWEKLFF. V gene TRBV30 combines with J gene TRBJ1-4; weak D call: TRBD1 (5 bases). Germline V CDR1 and CDR2: GTSNPN, SVGIG (reference sequence). This CDR3 comprises 12 residues. V lost 3 bases and J 8 bases, leaving 10 bases between the germline ends.

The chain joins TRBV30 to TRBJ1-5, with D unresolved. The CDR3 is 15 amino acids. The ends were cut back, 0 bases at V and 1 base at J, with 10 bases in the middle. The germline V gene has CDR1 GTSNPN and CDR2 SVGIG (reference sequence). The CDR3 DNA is TGTGCCTGGAGTGTGTACGGGGAAAGCAATCAGCCCCAGCATTTT. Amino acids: CAWSVYGESNQPQHF.

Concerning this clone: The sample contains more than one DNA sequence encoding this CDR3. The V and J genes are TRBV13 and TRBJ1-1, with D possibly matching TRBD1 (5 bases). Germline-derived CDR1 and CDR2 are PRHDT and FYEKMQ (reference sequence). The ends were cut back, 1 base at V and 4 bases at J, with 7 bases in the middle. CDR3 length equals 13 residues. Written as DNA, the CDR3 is TGTGCCAGCAGCTTAGTGAGGGGCACTGAAGCTTTCTTT. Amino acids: CASSLVRGTEAFF.

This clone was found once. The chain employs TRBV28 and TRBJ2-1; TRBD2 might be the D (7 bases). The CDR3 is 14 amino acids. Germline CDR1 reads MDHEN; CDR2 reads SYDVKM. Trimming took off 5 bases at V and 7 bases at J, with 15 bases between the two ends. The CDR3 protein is CASSAPGGGNEQFF. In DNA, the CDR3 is TGTGCCAGCAGTGCCCCGGGGGGCGGTAATGAGCAGTTCTTC.

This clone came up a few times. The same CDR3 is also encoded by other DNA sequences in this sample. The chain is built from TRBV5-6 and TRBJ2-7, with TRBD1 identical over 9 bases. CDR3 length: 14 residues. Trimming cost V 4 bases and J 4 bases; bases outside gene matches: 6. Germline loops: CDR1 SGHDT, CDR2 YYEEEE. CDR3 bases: TGTGCCAGCAGCGCCGGACAGGGGAATTACGAGCAGTACTTC. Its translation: CASSAGQGNYEQYF.

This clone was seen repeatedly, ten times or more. The CDR3 sequence: CASSDPNYGYTF. The CDR3 coding sequence is TGTGCCAGCAGTGATCCTAACTATGGCTACACCTTC. The chain carries TRBV6-6 and TRBJ1-2; D remains unclear. The CDR3 loop spans 12 amino acids. V was cut by 5 bases and J by 0 bases, with 4 bases left in between. The germline CDR1 and CDR2 sequences are MNHNY and SVGAGI (reference sequence).

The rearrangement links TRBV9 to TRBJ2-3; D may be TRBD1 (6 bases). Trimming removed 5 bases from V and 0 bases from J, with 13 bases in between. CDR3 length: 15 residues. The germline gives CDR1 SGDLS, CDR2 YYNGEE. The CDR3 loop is CASSTTGTSTDTQYF. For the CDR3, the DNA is TGTGCCAGCAGTACTACAGGGACCAGCACAGATACGCAGTATTTT.

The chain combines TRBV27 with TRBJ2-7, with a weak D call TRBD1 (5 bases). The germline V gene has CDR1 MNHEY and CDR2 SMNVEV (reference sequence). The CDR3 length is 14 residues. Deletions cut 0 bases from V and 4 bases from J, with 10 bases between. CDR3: CASSLSSQAYEQYF. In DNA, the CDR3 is TGTGCCAGCAGTTTATCGTCACAGGCTTACGAGCAGTACTTC.

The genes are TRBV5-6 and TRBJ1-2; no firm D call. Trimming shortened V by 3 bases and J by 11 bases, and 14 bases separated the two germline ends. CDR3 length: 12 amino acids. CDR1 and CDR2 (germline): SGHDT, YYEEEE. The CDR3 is CASSSHPVRYTF. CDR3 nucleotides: TGTGCCAGCAGCTCCCACCCGGTCCGGTACACCTTC.

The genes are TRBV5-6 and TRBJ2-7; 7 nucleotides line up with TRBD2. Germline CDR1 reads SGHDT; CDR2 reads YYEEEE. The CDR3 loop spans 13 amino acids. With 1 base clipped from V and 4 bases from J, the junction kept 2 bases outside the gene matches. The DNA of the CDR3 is TGTGCCAGCAGCTTGAACGGGGGGTACGAGCAGTACTTC. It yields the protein CASSLNGGYEQYF.

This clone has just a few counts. CDR3 residues: CASRGNTEAFF. The CDR3 region has the DNA TGTGCCAGCAGGGGGAACACTGAAGCTTTCTTT. The rearrangement links TRBV2 to TRBJ1-1; D is unresolved. Per the germline V gene, CDR1 is SNHLY and CDR2 is FYNNEI. V was cut by 6 bases and J by 1 base, with 3 bases left in between. The CDR3 consists of 11 residues.

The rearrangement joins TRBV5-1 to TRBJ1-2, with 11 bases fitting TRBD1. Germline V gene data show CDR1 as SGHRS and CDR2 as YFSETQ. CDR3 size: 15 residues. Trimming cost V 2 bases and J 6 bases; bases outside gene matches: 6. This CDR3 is CASSFEDRGHNGYTF. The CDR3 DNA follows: TGCGCCAGCAGCTTCGAGGACAGGGGGCATAATGGCTACACCTTC.

CDR3 in DNA: TGTGCCAGCCGGGGGATTACAGATACGCAGTATTTT. This sequence encodes CASRGITDTQYF. This chain uses TRBV9 with TRBJ2-3; D may be TRBD2 (6 bases). The CDR3 length is 12 residues. V lost 7 bases and J 3 bases, leaving 9 bases between the germline ends. Germline loops: CDR1 SGDLS, CDR2 YYNGEE.

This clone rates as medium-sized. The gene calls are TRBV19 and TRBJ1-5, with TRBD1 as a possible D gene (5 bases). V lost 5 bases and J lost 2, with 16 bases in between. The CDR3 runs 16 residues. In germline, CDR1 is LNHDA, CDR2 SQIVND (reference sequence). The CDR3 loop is CASSPTVGRRNQPQHF. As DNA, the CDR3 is TGTGCCAGTAGTCCTACGGTGGGACGACGCAATCAGCCCCAGCATTTT. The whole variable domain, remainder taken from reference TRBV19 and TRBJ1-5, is DGGITQSPKYLFRKEGQNVTLSCEQNLNHDAMYWYRQDPGQGLRLIYYSQIVNDFQKGDIAEGYSVSREKKESFPLTVTSAQKNPTAFYLCASSPTVGRRNQPQHFGDGTRLSIL.

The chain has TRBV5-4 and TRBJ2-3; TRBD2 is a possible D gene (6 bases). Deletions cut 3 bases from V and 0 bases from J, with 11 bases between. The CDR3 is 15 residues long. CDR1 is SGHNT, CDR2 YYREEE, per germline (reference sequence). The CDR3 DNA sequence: TGTGCCAGCAGCTCGGGGGTCGGTAGCACAGATACGCAGTATTTT. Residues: CASSSGVGSTDTQYF. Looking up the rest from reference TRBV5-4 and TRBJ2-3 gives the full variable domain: ETGVTQSPTHLIKTRGQQVTLRCSSQSGHNTVSWYQQALGQGPQFIFQYYREEENGRGNFPPRFSGLQFPNYSSELNVNALELDDSALYLCASSSGVGSTDTQYFGPGTRLTVL.

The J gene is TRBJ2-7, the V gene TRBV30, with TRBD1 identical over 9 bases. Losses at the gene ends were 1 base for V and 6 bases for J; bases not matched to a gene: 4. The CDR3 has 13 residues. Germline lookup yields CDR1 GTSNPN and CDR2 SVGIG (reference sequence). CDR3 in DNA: TGTGCCTGGAGTGCCGGGACAGGGAGCGAGCAGTACTTC. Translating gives CAWSAGTGSEQYF.

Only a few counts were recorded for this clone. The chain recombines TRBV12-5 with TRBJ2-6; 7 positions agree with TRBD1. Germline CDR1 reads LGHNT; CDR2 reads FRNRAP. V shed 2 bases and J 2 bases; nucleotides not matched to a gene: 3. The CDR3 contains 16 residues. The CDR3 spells CASGLTTGAGANVLTF. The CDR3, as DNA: TGTGCTAGTGGTTTGACTACAGGGGCTGGGGCCAACGTCCTGACTTTC.

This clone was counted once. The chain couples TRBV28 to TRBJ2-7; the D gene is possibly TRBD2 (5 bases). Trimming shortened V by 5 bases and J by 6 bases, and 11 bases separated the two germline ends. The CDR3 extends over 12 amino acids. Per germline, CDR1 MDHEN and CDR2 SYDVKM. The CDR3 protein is CASSPRAGEQYF. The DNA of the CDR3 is TGTGCCAGCAGTCCCCGGGCGGGCGAGCAGTACTTC.

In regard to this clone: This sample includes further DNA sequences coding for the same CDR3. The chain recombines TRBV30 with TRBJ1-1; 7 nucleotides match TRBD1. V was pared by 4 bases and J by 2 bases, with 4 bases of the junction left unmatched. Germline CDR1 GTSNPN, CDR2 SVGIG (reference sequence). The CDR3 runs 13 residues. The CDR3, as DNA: TGTGCCTGGACCACAGGGGTTAACACTGAAGCTTTCTTT. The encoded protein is CAWTTGVNTEAFF.

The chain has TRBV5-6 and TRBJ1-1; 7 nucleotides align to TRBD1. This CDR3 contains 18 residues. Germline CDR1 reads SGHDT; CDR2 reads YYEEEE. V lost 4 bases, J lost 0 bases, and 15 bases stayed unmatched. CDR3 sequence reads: CASSRGGGTADMNTEAFF. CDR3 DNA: TGTGCCAGCAGCCGTGGCGGAGGGACAGCTGATATGAACACTGAAGCTTTCTTT.

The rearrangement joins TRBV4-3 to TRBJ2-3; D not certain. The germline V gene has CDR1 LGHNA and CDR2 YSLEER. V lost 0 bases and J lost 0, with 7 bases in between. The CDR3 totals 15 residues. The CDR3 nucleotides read TGCGCCAGCAGCCAAGATTTACAAAGCACAGATACGCAGTATTTT. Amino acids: CASSQDLQSTDTQYF.